These T cell receptor beta chains were read from a single sample in a study of T cell responses to AZD1222 COVID-19 vaccine. Assay: immunoSEQ multiplex PCR; the TCRdb copy retains only in-frame clones and omits some. The table lists about 84,000 clones, 80% to 90% of them singletons. This material consisted of peripheral blood, taken on day 0 of AZD1222 vaccination. Receptor source: an adult in good health. Each CDR3 is given with its conserved first and last residue. The D gene is left open where the match is weak. The size field is filled for only some rows; it gives once, few, many or a size class.

>.|.|TRBV6-6|TRBJ2-7
CASSYSAQSYEQYF
TGTGCCAGCAGTTATTCAGCCCAATCCTACGAGCAGTACTTC
>.|TRBD1|TRBV6-5|TRBJ1-4
CASPIAGGNEKLFF
TGTGCCAGCCCTATCGCAGGGGGTAATGAAAAACTGTTTTTT
>once|.|TRBV21-1|TRBJ2-3
CASSLPTGGASDTQYF
TGTGCCAGCAGCTTACCGACAGGGGGGGCCTCAGATACGCAGTATTTT
>few|.|TRBV25-1|TRBJ2-3
CASSERAPDTQYF
TGTGCCAGCAGTGAACGGGCCCCAGATACGCAGTATTTT
>.|TRBD2|TRBV5-4|TRBJ2-7
CASSFASGYEQYF
TGTGCCAGCAGCTTTGCTAGCGGGTACGAGCAGTACTTC
>.|.|TRBV9|TRBJ1-1
CASSVGVSRGPGNTEAFF
TGTGCCAGCAGCGTAGGAGTCTCGCGGGGACCGGGGAACACTGAAGCTTTCTTT
>.|TRBD2|TRBV6-4|TRBJ2-5
CASSLGGGQETQYF
TGTGCCAGCAGCCTTGGGGGGGGACAAGAGACCCAGTACTTC
>.|.|TRBV9|TRBJ2-3
CASSVGGVTGTDTQYF
TGTGCCAGCAGCGTAGGAGGTGTAACGGGAACAGATACGCAGTATTTT
>.|.|TRBV28|TRBJ2-7
CASSFLGTKVYEQYF
TGTGCCAGCAGTTTTCTGGGGACGAAGGTCTACGAGCAGTACTTC
>.|.|TRBV5-6|TRBJ1-2
CASSPGITYGYTF
TGTGCCAGCAGCCCGGGTATTACCTATGGCTACACCTTC
>.|.|TRBV19|TRBJ2-7
CASSMDGVSYEQYF
TGTGCCAGTAGTATGGACGGGGTATCCTACGAGCAGTACTTC
>.|TRBD2|TRBV7-2|TRBJ2-1
CASSPYSKGLAGAYNEQFF
TGTGCCAGCAGCCCTTATTCGAAGGGACTAGCGGGAGCCTACAATGAGCAGTTCTTC
>.|.|TRBV5-4|TRBJ1-2
CASSRSGVNYGYTF
TGTGCCAGCAGCAGATCGGGGGTTAACTATGGCTACACCTTC
>.|TRBD1|TRBV7-6|TRBJ1-5
CASSLGQGPFSNQPQHF
TGTGCCAGCAGCCTCGGACAGGGCCCCTTTAGCAATCAGCCCCAGCATTTT
>.|TRBD2|TRBV12-5|TRBJ2-2
CASGGTSGSVTGELFF
TGTGCTAGTGGGGGGACTAGCGGGAGTGTCACCGGGGAGCTGTTTTTT
>.|.|TRBV6-5|TRBJ1-4
CASSYSWSATNEKLFF
TGTGCCAGCAGTTACTCGTGGAGCGCAACTAATGAAAAACTGTTTTTT
>.|TRBD1|TRBV5-1|TRBJ2-7
CASSLGGIPGQDEQYF
TGCGCCAGCAGCTTGGGGGGCATTCCGGGACAGGACGAGCAGTACTTC
>.|TRBD1|TRBV5-6|TRBJ1-6
CASSYGTGGKLNSPLHF
TGTGCCAGCAGCTACGGGACAGGGGGAAAATTGAATTCACCCCTCCACTTT
>once|.|TRBV19|TRBJ2-5
CASSRSWQGGETQYF
TGTGCCAGTAGTAGATCCTGGCAGGGCGGTGAGACCCAGTACTTC
>.|.|TRBV24-1|TRBJ1-5
CATSDLSAGAQPQHF
TGTGCCACCAGTGATTTGTCAGCAGGGGCGCAGCCCCAGCATTTT
>.|TRBD1|TRBV16|TRBJ2-7
CASSQSWTGGDEQYF
TGTGCCAGCAGCCAATCTTGGACAGGGGGCGACGAGCAGTACTTC
>.|.|TRBV28|TRBJ2-7
CASSNRGGAYEQYF
TGTGCCAGCAGTAACCGGGGAGGCGCCTACGAGCAGTACTTC